These 9 T cell receptor beta chains were all obtained from the same sample, sequenced in a study of shared clonotypes between healthy human individuals. The protocol was immunoSEQ multiplex PCR, while the TCRdb copy is restricted to in-frame clones and leaves out a portion. The sample has about 2 million clones, around 96% seen once. CD8 cells classed as naive were CD45RO-negative and positively selected for CCR7, excluding terminally differentiated effector memory CD45RA+ cells. Input material: naive CD8+ T cells sorted from blood. The receptors shown here come from a young man in good health.

The CDR3 region is CASSVALEPYNEQFF. The CDR3 DNA follows: TGTGCCAGCAGCGTTGCCCTGGAGCCCTACAATGAGCAGTTCTTC. The gene calls are TRBV9 and TRBJ2-1; the D is unclear. The CDR3 runs to 15 residues. Germline CDR1 reads SGDLS; CDR2 reads YYNGEE. With 2 bases removed from V and 2 bases from J, the gap between germline ends came to 11 bases. The full variable domain, with the rest looked up from reference TRBV9 and TRBJ2-1, is DSGVTQTPKHLITATGQRVTLRCSPRSGDLSVYWYQQSLDQGLQFLIQYYNGEERAKGNILERFSAQQFPDLHSELNLSSLELGDSALYFCASSVALEPYNEQFFGPGTRLTVL.

V is TRBV29-1 and J is TRBJ2-7, with D perhaps given as TRBD1 or TRBD2 (5 bases each). V lost 4 bases to trimming and J lost 4 bases, with 29 bases between them. CDR3 length equals 18 residues. Germline V CDR1 and CDR2: SQVTM, ANQGSEA. This CDR3 is CSVGGDVAGPISTYEQYF. CDR3 sequence (DNA): TGCAGCGTTGGAGGGGATGTTGCAGGGCCAATCTCCACGTACGAGCAGTACTTC.

The CDR3 coding sequence is TGTGCCAGCAGCGGCAACCTTGACACTGAAGCTTTCTTT. It translates to CASSGNLDTEAFF. The chain has TRBV5-6 and TRBJ1-1; D call uncertain. Germline-derived CDR1 and CDR2 are SGHDT and YYEEEE. V was trimmed by 4 bases and J by 3 bases, leaving 10 bases between them. CDR3 length: 13 residues.

The chain combines TRBV9 with TRBJ2-1; a possible D gene is TRBD1 (6 bases). V was shortened by 3 bases and J by 0 bases, with 10 bases between the two germline ends. CDR1 and CDR2 from the germline V gene are SGDLS and YYNGEE. The CDR3 sequence is 15 residues long. CDR3 protein: CASSDGTNSYNEQFF. CDR3 sequence (DNA): TGTGCCAGCAGCGACGGGACAAACTCCTACAATGAGCAGTTCTTC. Looking up the rest from reference TRBV9 and TRBJ2-1 gives the full variable domain: DSGVTQTPKHLITATGQRVTLRCSPRSGDLSVYWYQQSLDQGLQFLIQYYNGEERAKGNILERFSAQQFPDLHSELNLSSLELGDSALYFCASSDGTNSYNEQFFGPGTRLTVL.

This clone was seen once. The V gene is TRBV28, the J gene TRBJ2-7, with D perhaps matching TRBD1 or TRBD2 (5 bases each). V was shortened by 5 bases and J by 6 bases, with 14 bases between the two germline ends. CDR1 and CDR2 from the germline V gene are MDHEN and SYDVKM. CDR3 length: 13 residues. CDR3 in amino acids: CASSLGWGIEQYF. CDR3 bases: TGTGCCAGCAGTCTCGGCTGGGGGATCGAGCAGTACTTC.

This chain links TRBV7-6 with TRBJ2-5; a weak D match, TRBD2 (6 bases). Trimming shortened V by 1 base and J by 2 bases, and 17 bases separated the two germline ends. The CDR3 runs 17 residues. The germline V gene has CDR1 SGHVS and CDR2 FNYEAQ. The CDR3 here is CASSLDYSGSGQETQYF. CDR3 bases: TGTGCCAGCAGCTTAGACTACTCCGGGAGCGGGCAAGAGACCCAGTACTTC.

This sequence joins TRBV7-9 and TRBJ2-1, with 7 bases identical to TRBD2. CDR1 is SEHNR, CDR2 FQNEAQ, per germline (reference sequence). V trimming: 4 bases; J trimming: 8 bases; junction bases outside the gene matches: 17. The CDR3 runs 17 residues. The CDR3, as DNA: TGTGCCAGCAGCTCAGGAGGATTTGGACTAGAGTGGTATGAGCAGTTCTTC. This codes for CASSSGGFGLEWYEQFF. Supplemented by reference TRBV7-9 and TRBJ2-1, the full variable domain reads DTGVSQNPRHKITKRGQNVTFRCDPISEHNRLYWYRQTLGQGPEFLTYFQNEAQLEKSRLLSDRFSAERPKGSFSTLEIQRTEQGDSAMYLCASSSGGFGLEWYEQFFGPGTRLTVL.

The CDR3 DNA is TGTGCCAGCAGCGTAGGCGCGATGGGTCAGCCCCAGCATTTT. Its translation is CASSVGAMGQPQHF. V is TRBV9 and J is TRBJ1-5; the D is unclear. This CDR3 is 14 amino acids long. Trimming took 0 bases from V and 6 from J, leaving 10 bases between them. Per germline, CDR1 SGDLS and CDR2 YYNGEE. Full variable domain (outside the CDR3, taken from reference TRBV9 and TRBJ1-5): DSGVTQTPKHLITATGQRVTLRCSPRSGDLSVYWYQQSLDQGLQFLIQYYNGEERAKGNILERFSAQQFPDLHSELNLSSLELGDSALYFCASSVGAMGQPQHFGDGTRLSIL.

J is TRBJ2-3 and V is TRBV15; D possibly corresponds to TRBD2 (6 bases). V was pared by 0 bases and J by 0 bases, with 7 bases between. Germline V CDR1 and CDR2: LNHNV, YYDKDF (reference sequence). The length of the CDR3 is 15 residues. The CDR3 DNA reads as TGTGCCACCAGCAGAGATCGGGGGAGCACAGATACGCAGTATTTT. It codes for CATSRDRGSTDTQYF.